This T cell receptor beta chain was identified in a study of T cells in lung cancer brain metastases. The study, taken as a whole, reports: Brain metastases had fewer unique productive clones than primaries (median 1540 versus 4551).

CDR3 length: 13 amino acids. Germline lookup yields CDR1 SQVTM and CDR2 ANQGSEA. Trimming pared 0 bases from V and 4 bases from J, leaving 9 bases between. Either synchronous oligometastatic disease or delayed solitary brain metastasis recurrence led to resection. A remark on this clone: Its antigen is unidentified.

Measured with immunoSEQ multiplex PCR; TCRdb has only the in-frame clones, and not every one. The sample records roughly 1,400 clones, 80% to 90% being singletons. V and J are TRBV29-1 and TRBJ2-5; possible D gene TRBD1, 5 bases. Sequencing input: tumor tissue from a brain metastasis. The origin of this receptor is a woman aged 45-65 years with non-small cell lung cancer that had spread to the brain. CDR3 protein: CSVEEQVGETQYF. The CDR3 bases are TGCAGCGTTGAAGAACAGGTGGGAGAGACCCAGTACTTC.